The clone carrying this T cell receptor beta chain was counted a few times. Antigen unknown. On the day of bone marrow donation, the related graft donor provided peripheral blood. The record originates from a study of T cells after posttransplantation cyclophosphamide. Study results and caveats: Donor-recipient repertoire similarity was low at 1-2 months, rising over year one. After PTCy, TRB diversity resembled that of CNI/methotrexate controls. TRB overlap between skin or GI tissue T cells and blood was limited.

The table came from immunoSEQ multiplex PCR; TCRdb's copy has only in-frame clones and leaves some out. The sample shows 40,000 to 45,000 clones, none of them appearing just once. Sequenced input: PBMCs. This clonotype was sampled from a man in his forties in good health, CMV-negative, and a related stem cell transplant donor.

As DNA, the CDR3 is TGTGCCAGCAGTTTGCGCATAGGGGTTGGCTACACCTTC. It specifies CASSLRIGVGYTF. The rearrangement joins TRBV27 to TRBJ1-2; D is perhaps TRBD1 (5 bases). Germline V gene lookup returns CDR1 MNHEY and CDR2 SMNVEV (reference sequence). This CDR3 contains 13 residues. The germline V and J ends were trimmed by 3 bases and 7 bases, with 12 bases remaining between them.